The text below deals with one T cell receptor beta chain. The repertoire was sequenced with immunoSEQ multiplex PCR; TCRdb's copy has only in-frame clones and lacks some. The data show roughly 30,000 clones, with about 79% seen just once and 3% to 3.5% held by the top ten. This sample was taken from a study of preoperative IRX-2 immunotherapy in early breast cancer. Treatment: preoperative locoregional IRX-2 cytokine immunotherapy. Patients received preoperative, locoregional IRX-2 cytokine immunotherapy in a phase Ib study. This CDR3 has 12 amino acids. Germline assignment: CDR1 MNHGY and CDR2 SAAAGT. The V segment lost 10 bases and the J segment 8 bases; nucleotides outside the gene matches: 10.

The rearrangement joins TRBV6-8 to TRBJ1-1; 7 positions agree with TRBD1. This TCR came from a human donor with breast cancer. This sample was obtained from a patient treated with IRX-2 immunotherapy. This chain's CDR3 is CAIRTQDREAFF. CDR3 bases: TGTGCCATCAGGACGCAGGACAGGGAAGCTTTCTTT.